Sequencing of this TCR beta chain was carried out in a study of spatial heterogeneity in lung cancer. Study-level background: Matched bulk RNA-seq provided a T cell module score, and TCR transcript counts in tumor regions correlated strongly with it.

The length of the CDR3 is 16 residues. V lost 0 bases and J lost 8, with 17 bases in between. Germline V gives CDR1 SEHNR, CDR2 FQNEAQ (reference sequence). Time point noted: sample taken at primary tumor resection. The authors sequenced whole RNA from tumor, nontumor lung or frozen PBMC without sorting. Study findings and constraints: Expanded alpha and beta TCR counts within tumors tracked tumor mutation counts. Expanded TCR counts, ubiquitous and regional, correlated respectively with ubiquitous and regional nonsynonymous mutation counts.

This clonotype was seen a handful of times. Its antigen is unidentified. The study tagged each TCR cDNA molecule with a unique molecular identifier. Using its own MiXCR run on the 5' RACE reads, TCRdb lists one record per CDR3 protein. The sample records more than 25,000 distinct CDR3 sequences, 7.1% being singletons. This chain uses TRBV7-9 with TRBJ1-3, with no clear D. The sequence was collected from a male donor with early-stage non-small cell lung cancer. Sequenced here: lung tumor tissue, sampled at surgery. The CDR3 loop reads CASSLAGSLGSDTIYF. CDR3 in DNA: TGTGCCAGCAGCTTAGCCGGATCGCTGGGGTCGGACACCATATATTTT.